Listed below are T cell receptor beta chains from one sample, sequenced in a study of STAT5B mutations in CD4+ large granular lymphocyte leukemia. Sequenced by immunoSEQ multiplex PCR; TCRdb stores in-frame clones only, minus some. The data hold roughly 40,000 clones, with approximately 84% observed a single time. Material: CD4+ T cells from blood buffy coats. These receptors were taken from a human donor in good health. Both conserved end residues are part of each CDR3. A D gene is named only where the DNA matches it firmly. Size values are once, few and many counts, or a class for expanded clones, and some rows have none.

cdr3_aa	cdr3_nt	clone_size	v_call	j_call	d_call
CASSRPDRGISSYGYTF	TGTGCCAGCAGTAGGCCGGACAGGGGAATATCAAGCTATGGCTACACCTTC	-	TRBV28	TRBJ1-2	TRBD1
CASSGDTEAFF	TGTGCCAGTTCAGGGGATACTGAAGCTTTCTTT	-	TRBV6-5	TRBJ1-1	-
CASSRRGLDKSQPQHF	TGTGCCAGCAGTCGCAGGGGGCTGGACAAAAGTCAGCCCCAGCATTTT	-	TRBV2	TRBJ1-5	TRBD1
CAISESTGSADTQYF	TGTGCCATCAGTGAGTCAACCGGGTCCGCTGATACGCAGTATTTT	-	TRBV10-3	TRBJ2-3	-
CAWSILGPDTQYF	TGTGCCTGGAGTATCCTAGGGCCAGATACGCAGTATTTT	-	TRBV30	TRBJ2-3	-
CASILTPANTGELFF	TGTGCCAGTATTCTTACACCGGCGAACACCGGGGAGCTGTTTTTT	-	TRBV19	TRBJ2-2	-
CASSYPSALDYTF	TGTGCCAGCAGTTACCCGTCAGCGCTTGACTACACCTTC	-	TRBV6-5	TRBJ1-2	-
CASSRGETQYF	TGTGCCAGCAGCAGGGGAGAGACCCAGTACTTC	-	TRBV7-6	TRBJ2-5	-
CAWSAGQERGETQYF	TGTGCCTGGAGTGCCGGACAGGAGCGAGGGGAGACCCAGTACTTC	-	TRBV30	TRBJ2-5	TRBD1
CASSSGGGARTDTQYF	TGTGCCAGCAGCAGTGGGGGGGGTGCGCGCACAGATACGCAGTATTTT	-	TRBV7-3	TRBJ2-3	TRBD2
CASIPEGVTETQYF	TGTGCCAGTATCCCAGAGGGAGTCACAGAGACCCAGTACTTC	-	TRBV19	TRBJ2-5	-
CASSLAPPYEQYF	TGTGCCAGCAGCTTAGCCCCCCCCTACGAGCAGTACTTC	once	TRBV11-2	TRBJ2-7	-
CASSFMAGRSYEQYF	TGTGCCAGCAGTTTTATGGCAGGGAGGTCCTACGAGCAGTACTTC	-	TRBV28	TRBJ2-7	-
CASVGRVGGNQPQHF	TGTGCCAGTGTGGGCAGGGTAGGGGGCAATCAGCCCCAGCATTTT	-	TRBV19	TRBJ1-5	-
CASSVQLQGGTEAFF	TGTGCCAGCAGCGTACAACTACAGGGGGGCACTGAAGCTTTCTTT	-	TRBV7-2	TRBJ1-1	TRBD1
CASSPKDRVSGNTIYF	TGTGCCAGCTCACCAAAGGACAGGGTCTCTGGAAACACCATATATTTT	once	TRBV18	TRBJ1-3	TRBD1
CASSPAPYGYTF	TGTGCCAGCTCACCCGCCCCCTATGGCTACACCTTC	-	TRBV18	TRBJ1-2	-
CASSSGGYQPQHF	TGTGCCAGCAGCTCCGGGGGGTATCAGCCCCAGCATTTT	few	TRBV5-6	TRBJ1-5	-
CASSVAGVWYNEQFF	TGTGCCAGCAGCGTAGCGGGAGTATGGTACAATGAGCAGTTCTTC	-	TRBV9	TRBJ2-1	-
CASSITGTSYEQYF	TGTGCCAGTAGTATCACAGGGACCAGCTACGAGCAGTACTTC	few	TRBV19	TRBJ2-7	-
CASSGTGNQPQHF	TGTGCCAGTAGTGGGACAGGGAATCAGCCCCAGCATTTT	-	TRBV19	TRBJ1-5	TRBD1
CASSVLNEQFF	TGTGCCAGCAGTGTACTGAATGAGCAGTTCTTC	-	TRBV2	TRBJ2-1	-
CASTQSTSGFTDTQYF	TGTGCCAGCACCCAATCTACTAGCGGCTTCACAGATACGCAGTATTTT	-	TRBV7-9	TRBJ2-3	TRBD2
CAISAGQGNTGELFF	TGTGCCATCAGTGCTGGACAGGGTAACACCGGGGAGCTGTTTTTT	-	TRBV10-3	TRBJ2-2	TRBD1
CASSPAGFGDTEAFF	TGTGCCAGCTCACCAGCAGGGTTCGGGGACACTGAAGCTTTCTTT	-	TRBV18	TRBJ1-1	-
CASSGLGPFYGYTF	TGCGCCAGCAGTGGGCTAGGGCCGTTTTATGGCTACACCTTC	-	TRBV10-2	TRBJ1-2	-
CASSQGMYSNQPQHF	TGTGCCAGCAGCCAAGGGATGTATAGCAATCAGCCCCAGCATTTT	-	TRBV4-2	TRBJ1-5	-
CASSSRVHTGELFF	TGTGCCAGCAGCAGCAGGGTTCATACCGGGGAGCTGTTTTTT	-	TRBV21-1	TRBJ2-2	-
CASSYSIAGGYGYTF	TGTGCCAGCAGTTACTCGATAGCGGGCGGCTATGGCTACACCTTC	-	TRBV6-5	TRBJ1-2	-
CASSPGYSGNTIYF	TGTGCCAGCAGCCCAGGGTACTCTGGAAACACCATATATTTT	once	TRBV14	TRBJ1-3	-
CASSLDRVGEKLFF	TGTGCCAGCAGCCTTGACAGGGTTGGTGAAAAACTGTTTTTT	-	TRBV11-2	TRBJ1-4	TRBD1
CASSQPASGDSYEQYF	TGTGCCAGCAGCCAACCCGCTAGCGGGGATTCCTACGAGCAGTACTTC	-	TRBV4-2	TRBJ2-7	TRBD2
CAISEDRATNEKLFF	TGTGCCATCAGTGAAGACAGAGCAACTAATGAAAAACTGTTTTTT	-	TRBV10-3	TRBJ1-4	-
CASSFQGPDQPQHF	TGTGCCAGCAGCTTTCAGGGGCCAGATCAGCCCCAGCATTTT	few	TRBV5-4	TRBJ1-5	-
CAWSVQGDGELFF	TGTGCCTGGAGTGTACAAGGGGACGGGGAGCTGTTTTTT	-	TRBV30	TRBJ2-2	-
CASSPGRTNNEKLFF	TGCGCCAGCAGCCCCGGACGGACTAATAATGAAAAACTGTTTTTT	-	TRBV5-1	TRBJ1-4	-
CASSPPGGGACYGYTF	TGCGCCAGCAGTCCCCCGGGGGGGGGCGCCTGCTATGGCTACACCTTC	-	TRBV23-1	TRBJ1-2	-
CASSPGRMNTEAFF	TGTGCCAGCAGTCCTGGACGGATGAACACTGAAGCTTTCTTT	-	TRBV6-5	TRBJ1-1	-
CASSAFNSLTYNEQFF	TGTGCCAGCAGCGCCTTCAACTCCCTTACCTACAATGAGCAGTTCTTC	-	TRBV9	TRBJ2-1	-
CASSLEGRNTGELFF	TGCGCCAGCAGCTTGGAGGGACGGAACACCGGGGAGCTGTTTTTT	-	TRBV5-1	TRBJ2-2	-
CASSVGGLAGYNEQFF	TGTGCCAGCAGCGTAGGAGGGCTAGCGGGGTACAATGAGCAGTTCTTC	-	TRBV9	TRBJ2-1	TRBD2
CAISAPSTYEQYF	TGTGCCATCAGTGCCCCAAGTACCTACGAGCAGTACTTC	-	TRBV10-3	TRBJ2-7	-
CASSRISTGGYGYTF	TGTGCCAGCAGCCGCATTTCGACAGGGGGATATGGCTACACCTTC	-	TRBV7-9	TRBJ1-2	TRBD1
CASSSGFRSGNTIYF	TGTGCCAGCAGTTCCGGGTTTCGCTCTGGAAACACCATATATTTT	-	TRBV6-1	TRBJ1-3	-
CASSLNRDVETQYF	TGCGCCAGCAGCTTGAACCGGGACGTAGAGACCCAGTACTTC	-	TRBV5-1	TRBJ2-5	-
CASSLQGNEQYF	TGTGCCAGCAGCTTACAGGGGAACGAGCAGTACTTC	-	TRBV7-9	TRBJ2-7	-
CASSQTGAANEKLFF	TGTGCCAGCAGTCAAACAGGGGCCGCTAATGAAAAACTGTTTTTT	once	TRBV7-9	TRBJ1-4	TRBD1
CASSASPEAFF	TGTGCCAGCAGTGCTTCGCCAGAAGCTTTCTTT	-	TRBV25-1	TRBJ1-1	-
CASSQDWTANTEAFF	TGCGCCAGCAGCCAAGATTGGACGGCGAACACTGAAGCTTTCTTT	few	TRBV4-3	TRBJ1-1	-
CASSGPGGTDTQYF	TGTGCCAGCAGCGGACCAGGGGGGACAGATACGCAGTATTTT	-	TRBV9	TRBJ2-3	-
CASSDNGGNQPQHF	TGTGCCAGCAGTGATAATGGGGGCAACCAGCCCCAGCATTTT	-	TRBV2	TRBJ1-5	-
CASSLPTNEKLFF	TGTGCCAGCAGCTTGCCCACAAATGAAAAACTGTTTTTT	-	TRBV5-6	TRBJ1-4	-
CASCGLAIGGNEQFF	TGTGCCAGCTGCGGACTAGCGATAGGGGGCAATGAGCAGTTCTTC	-	TRBV2	TRBJ2-1	TRBD2
CAISARPGQAPYEQYF	TGTGCCATCAGTGCAAGACCGGGACAGGCCCCCTACGAGCAGTACTTC	-	TRBV10-3	TRBJ2-7	TRBD1
CASSLQNSGTVSEAFF	TGTGCCAGCTCACTACAAAACTCAGGGACAGTCTCTGAAGCTTTCTTT	once	TRBV18	TRBJ1-1	TRBD1
CASSLGVWNEQFF	TGTGCCAGCAGCTTAGGGGTATGGAATGAGCAGTTCTTC	-	TRBV7-2	TRBJ2-1	-
CASTHGQGNYGYTF	TGTGCCAGCACTCACGGACAGGGAAACTATGGCTACACCTTC	-	TRBV6-1	TRBJ1-2	TRBD1
CASSLTGVRGEKLFF	TGTGCCAGCAGCTTGACAGGGGTTAGGGGGGAAAAACTGTTTTTT	few	TRBV11-2	TRBJ1-4	TRBD1
CASSTQGANEQYF	TGTGCCAGCAGCACACAGGGGGCTAACGAGCAGTACTTC	once	TRBV11-3	TRBJ2-7	TRBD1
CSVEWNTEAFF	TGCAGCGTTGAATGGAACACTGAAGCTTTCTTT	few	TRBV29-1	TRBJ1-1	-